This TCR beta chain comes out of a study of blood T cell repertoires in COVID-19. Looking at the study overall: Spain, Italy and the United States supplied samples that represented acute and convalescent COVID-19. Sources were T cells, B-cell-depleted T cells, or PBMCs; the material itself was cDNA or gDNA.

In the authors' methods: Amplification of reference gene primers provided the estimated nucleated cell counts. The repertoire was sequenced with immunoSEQ multiplex PCR; TCRdb's copy has only in-frame clones and lacks some. That table is the source of V, J and clone size, and D and trimming were worked out from the DNA. Here the sample spans 100,000 to 150,000 clones, over 85% being singletons. Germline V gene data show CDR1 as MDHEN and CDR2 as SYDVKM. Germline trimming cut 5 bases from V and 5 bases from J; bases unmatched to any gene: 11. This CDR3 has 15 amino acids. This chain joins TRBV28 and TRBJ1-2, with 7 bases fitting TRBD1. The clonotype originates from a man over 45 with active COVID-19. Sequencing input: peripheral blood. Written as DNA, the CDR3 is TGTGCCAGCAGTCCCCCGGGACAGCCCGGGTATGGCTACACCTTC. It translates to CASSPPGQPGYGYTF.